Below, 26 T cell receptor beta chains from the same sample are listed, as sequenced in a study of memory CD4+ T cells and cytomegalovirus serostatus. Single viable CD3+CD4+CD8-CD45RO+ cells were sorted as the memory CD4+ T cells. Data came from immunoSEQ multiplex PCR; TCRdb stores just in-frame clones and leaves some out. In the table there are just under 60,000 clones, roughly 81% of which are singletons. The sequenced sample was memory CD4+ T cells from blood. The source is an adult in good health and CMV-seronegative.

V and J are TRBV27 and TRBJ1-1; 8 bases map to TRBD1. This CDR3 is 17 amino acids long. Looked up from germline, CDR1 is MNHEY and CDR2 is SMNVEV (reference sequence). V lost 6 bases, J lost 1 base, and 13 bases stayed unmatched. CDR3 coding DNA: TGTGCCAGCAGGACTCGGACAGGGCGCGTACCGAACACTGAAGCTTTCTTT. This gives the protein CASRTRTGRVPNTEAFF.

The chain employs TRBV7-9 and TRBJ1-1; 7 positions match TRBD1. From germline, CDR1 is SEHNR and CDR2 FQNEAQ (reference sequence). V shed 3 bases and J 11 bases; nucleotides not matched to a gene: 9. The CDR3 runs to 13 residues. CDR3: CASSFSGTERAFF. The CDR3 coding sequence is TGTGCCAGCAGCTTTTCCGGGACAGAGAGGGCTTTCTTT.

The chain combines TRBV19 with TRBJ1-2; D unclear. Deletions cut 11 bases from V and 0 bases from J, with 16 bases between. The CDR3 is made up of 14 amino acids. Germline lookup yields CDR1 LNHDA and CDR2 SQIVND (reference sequence). The CDR3 DNA is TGTGCCTCAATTCCGAGGACTTCTAACTATGGCTACACCTTC. It translates to CASIPRTSNYGYTF.

The V and J genes are TRBV6-5 and TRBJ1-1; weak D call: TRBD1 (6 bases). CDR1 MNHEY and CDR2 SVGAGI come from the germline V gene. The V end was cut by 0 bases, the J end by 4 bases, with 15 bases between. This CDR3 region has 16 residues. This CDR3 is CASSYSGGRGSTEAFF. CDR3 DNA sequence: TGTGCCAGCAGTTACTCGGGCGGCAGGGGTAGCACTGAAGCTTTCTTT.

This clone was seen once. The chain links TRBV5-8 to TRBJ2-2; a weak D match, TRBD1 (5 bases). Per the germline V gene, CDR1 is SGHTS and CDR2 is YDEGEE. Trimming left V 4 bases short and J 1 base short, with 11 bases between. The CDR3 is 15 amino acids. DNA for the CDR3: TGTGCCAGCAGCCCTTTCAGGGAGAACACCGGGGAGCTGTTTTTT. Translation: CASSPFRENTGELFF.

V and J are TRBV5-4 and TRBJ2-2; the D is unclear. Per germline, CDR1 SGHNT and CDR2 YYREEE (reference sequence). The ends were cut back, 6 bases at V and 3 bases at J, with 9 bases in the middle. This CDR3 contains 13 residues. CDR3 sequence: CASTRRDTGELFF. The CDR3 DNA sequence: TGTGCCAGCACCCGCCGAGACACCGGGGAGCTGTTTTTT.

The rearrangement uses TRBV27 and TRBJ2-7, with no clear D. This CDR3 region has 11 residues. Germline lookup yields CDR1 MNHEY and CDR2 SMNVEV (reference sequence). Trimming removed 4 bases at V and 6 bases at J, with 7 bases between. CDR3 nucleotide sequence: TGTGCCAGCAGTTCCTTCGGCGAGCAGTACTTC. The encoded protein is CASSSFGEQYF.

The chain recombines TRBV5-1 with TRBJ2-3, with D tentatively TRBD2 (5 bases). The V end lost 0 bases, the J end lost 3 bases, and 5 bases lay between the germline ends. The CDR3 length is 13 residues. CDR1 is SGHRS, CDR2 YFSETQ, per germline. CDR3 nucleotides: TGCGCCAGCAGCTTGGCGGGAACAGATACGCAGTATTTT. Translating it yields CASSLAGTDTQYF.

This clone was picked up one time. This sequence joins TRBV2 and TRBJ2-7, with a possible D match to TRBD2 (5 bases). Germline V gene data show CDR1 as SNHLY and CDR2 as FYNNEI. Deletions cut 1 base from V and 3 bases from J, with 10 bases between. The CDR3 loop spans 14 amino acids. The CDR3 is CASSEGFGGYEQYF. The CDR3 DNA reads TGTGCCAGCAGTGAAGGCTTCGGAGGCTACGAGCAGTACTTC.

This clone was counted only a few times. This sequence joins TRBV7-9 and TRBJ1-1, with unresolved D. Trimming cost V 5 bases and J 4 bases, with 17 bases left between them. The germline gives CDR1 SEHNR, CDR2 FQNEAQ (reference sequence). The CDR3 runs 15 residues. The CDR3 sequence is CASSERRFGVTEAFF. CDR3 coding DNA: TGTGCCAGCAGCGAGAGGAGGTTTGGGGTCACTGAAGCTTTCTTT.

This sequence joins TRBV12-5 and TRBJ2-3; D might be TRBD2 (6 bases). Deletions cut 2 bases from V and 9 bases from J, with 15 bases between. The CDR3 spans 14 residues. From germline, CDR1 is LGHNT and CDR2 FRNRAP. This chain's CDR3 is CASGLSGGGGTQYF. DNA for the CDR3: TGTGCTAGTGGTTTGTCAGGCGGTGGAGGGACGCAGTATTTT. The full variable domain, in which reference TRBV12-5 and TRBJ2-3 provide the parts outside the CDR3, is DARVTQTPRHKVTEMGQEVTMRCQPILGHNTVFWYRQTMMQGLELLAYFRNRAPLDDSGMPKDRFSAEMPDATLATLKIQPSEPRDSAVYFCASGLSGGGGTQYFGPGTRLTVL.

This clone has only a few counts. The chain combines TRBV6-1 with TRBJ1-1; no definite D call. CDR1 is MNHNS and CDR2 is SASEGT in the germline V gene. V shed 7 bases and J shed 4 bases, with 13 bases lying between them. This CDR3 comprises 13 residues. CDR3 protein: CASKSRDATEAFF. In nucleotides, the CDR3 is TGTGCCAGCAAAAGCCGGGATGCCACTGAAGCTTTCTTT.

The chain is built from TRBV30 and TRBJ1-4; D perhaps matches TRBD1 (6 bases). Germline V gene data show CDR1 as GTSNPN and CDR2 as SVGIG (reference sequence). The V gene lost 1 base and the J gene lost 7 bases, with 16 bases spanning the gap. CDR3 length: 15 residues. The CDR3 nucleotides read TGTGCCTGGAGTGGATCAAGTGAGGACAGTGAAAAACTGTTTTTT. The encoded protein is CAWSGSSEDSEKLFF.

The V call is TRBV14, the J call TRBJ1-2, with a weak D call TRBD1 (6 bases). CDR3 length: 12 amino acids. Trimming removed 1 base at V and 7 bases at J, with 7 bases between. The V gene's germline CDR1 is SGHDN and CDR2 FVKESK. CDR3 amino acids: CASSQGGGGYTF. The CDR3 bases are TGTGCCAGCAGCCAAGGAGGGGGTGGCTACACCTTC.

This clone showed up just a few times. The gene calls are TRBV21-1 and TRBJ2-7. TRBV21-1 is a known pseudogene. The CDR3 covers 14 residues. In nucleotides, the CDR3 is TGTGCCAGAACCTCAGGGGGGGCAACCTACGAGCAGTACTTC. Protein product: CARTSGGATYEQYF.

The rearrangement joins TRBV10-1 to TRBJ2-3; 7 bases are shared with TRBD1. The CDR3 runs 14 residues. The trim removed 5 bases at V and 2 bases at J, leaving 4 bases unmatched. CDR1 is WNHNN and CDR2 is SYGVQD in the germline V gene (reference sequence). CDR3 nucleotide sequence: TGCGCCAGCAGTAGGACAGGCGCCACAGATACGCAGTATTTT. Translation gives CASSRTGATDTQYF.

Only a few counts were recorded for this clone. This chain connects TRBV18 to TRBJ1-5; TRBD1 aligns across 7 bases. CDR1 KGHSH and CDR2 LQKENI come from the germline V gene. V dropped 3 bases and J dropped 4; count of bases not matched to a gene: 6. This CDR3 has 15 amino acids. CDR3 in DNA: TGTGCCAGCTCACCCACCGGGACAGTGAATCAGCCCCAGCATTTT. It codes for CASSPTGTVNQPQHF.

The chain is built from TRBV16 and TRBJ1-2, with D uncertain. Trimming cost V 0 bases and J 5 bases, with 25 bases left between them. Germline V gives CDR1 KGHSY, CDR2 FQNENV. The CDR3 is 19 amino acids. The CDR3 DNA reads TGTGCCAGCAGCCAATCAAGGCCCGAAACCCCCATGGGAGGATATGGCTACACCTTC. Its translation is CASSQSRPETPMGGYGYTF.

The rearrangement joins TRBV19 to TRBJ1-5; D remains unclear. CDR1 LNHDA and CDR2 SQIVND come from the germline V gene (reference sequence). Trimming took off 7 bases at V and 0 bases at J, with 10 bases between the two ends. The CDR3 sequence is 14 residues long. The CDR3 DNA follows: TGTGCCAGTACCGAGAGATATAGCAATCAGCCCCAGCATTTT. This gives the protein CASTERYSNQPQHF.

This clone has just a few counts. The genes are TRBV28 and TRBJ2-1; 9 nucleotides line up with TRBD2. V lost 6 bases, J lost 6 bases, and 6 bases stayed unmatched. Germline V lookup: CDR1 MDHEN, CDR2 SYDVKM. The CDR3 spans 14 residues. CDR3 region: CASRLAGAPNEQFF. In DNA, the CDR3 is TGTGCCAGCAGGTTAGCGGGAGCCCCCAATGAGCAGTTCTTC.

For this clone: Relative to the germline gene, one junction end is altered; a read error may explain this. V is TRBV2 and J is TRBJ1-3; 9 nucleotides align to TRBD1. The CDR3 contains 12 residues. Germline assignment: CDR1 SNHLY and CDR2 FYNNEI. CDR3: CASRLLGQGIHF. The CDR3 nucleotides read TGTGCCAGCAGACTGCTGGGACAGGGTATTCATTTT. The full variable domain, completed using reference TRBV2 and TRBJ1-3, is EPEVTQTPSHQVTQMGQEVILRCVPISNHLYFYWYRQILGQKVEFLVSFYNNEISEKSEIFDDQFSVERPDGSNFTLKIRSTKLEDSAMYFCASRLLGQGIHFGEGSWLTVV.

DNA for the CDR3: TGTGCCAGTAGTATTCTTGGACTAGCGGGATTTAGAACCGGGGAGCTGTTTTTT. This translates into CASSILGLAGFRTGELFF. The rearrangement uses TRBV19 and TRBJ2-2; TRBD2 agrees at 12 bases. The germline V gene has CDR1 LNHDA and CDR2 SQIVND (reference sequence). V was pared by 3 bases and J by 5 bases, with 10 bases of the junction left unmatched. The CDR3 loop spans 18 amino acids.

V gene TRBV11-2 combines with J gene TRBJ1-4; D unresolved. The germline V gene encodes CDR1 SGHAT and CDR2 FQNNGV. The V end was cut by 3 bases, the J end by 3 bases, with 8 bases between. There are 14 residues in the CDR3. CDR3 region: CASSFLGPNEKLFF. CDR3 coding DNA: TGTGCCAGCAGCTTCTTAGGTCCTAATGAAAAACTGTTTTTT.

This chain links TRBV7-3 with TRBJ1-2; D gene ambiguous. Germline CDR1 reads SGHTA; CDR2 reads FQGTGA. CDR3 size: 14 residues. Trimming shortened V by 2 bases and J by 0 bases, and 7 bases separated the two germline ends. In DNA, the CDR3 is TGTGCCAGCAGCTTAGCGCACGCTAACTATGGCTACACCTTC. Its protein is CASSLAHANYGYTF.

This chain joins TRBV15 and TRBJ1-2; D is uncertain. Trimming took off 0 bases at V and 0 bases at J, with 8 bases between the two ends. Germline assignment: CDR1 LNHNV and CDR2 YYDKDF (reference sequence). This CDR3 has 15 amino acids. As DNA, the CDR3 is TGTGCCACCAGCAGAGATTTCAGTACTAACTATGGCTACACCTTC. It specifies CATSRDFSTNYGYTF.

The chain recombines TRBV7-2 with TRBJ1-1, with TRBD1 matching over 8 bases. Germline values: CDR1 SGHTA, CDR2 FQGNSA. Unmatched junction bases numbered 11, after V lost 4 bases and J lost 7 bases. The CDR3 loop spans 15 amino acids. Written as DNA, the CDR3 is TGTGCCAGCAGCTCTAGAGGACAGGGCTTTCTTGAAGCTTTCTTT. Translating it yields CASSSRGQGFLEAFF.